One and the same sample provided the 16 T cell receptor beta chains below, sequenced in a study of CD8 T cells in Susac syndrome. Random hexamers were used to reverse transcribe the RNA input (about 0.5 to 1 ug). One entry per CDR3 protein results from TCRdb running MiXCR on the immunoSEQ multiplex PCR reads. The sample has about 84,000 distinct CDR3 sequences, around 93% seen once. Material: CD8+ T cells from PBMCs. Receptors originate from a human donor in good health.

CDR3 residues: CASSSTTENTEAFF. The CDR3 coding sequence is TGTGCCAGCAGCTCCACGACCGAGAACACTGAAGCTTTCTTT. The chain links TRBV7-9 to TRBJ1-1; D is unclear. CDR3 length: 14 residues. Trimming removed 4 bases at V and 1 base at J, with 10 bases between. From germline, CDR1 is SEHNR and CDR2 FQNEAQ (reference sequence).

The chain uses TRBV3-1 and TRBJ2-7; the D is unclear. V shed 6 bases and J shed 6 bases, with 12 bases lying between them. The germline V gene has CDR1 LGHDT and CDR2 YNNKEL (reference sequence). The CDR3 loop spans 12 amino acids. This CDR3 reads CASSPGLGEQYF. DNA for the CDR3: TGTGCCAGCAGTCCCGGGCTTGGCGAGCAGTACTTC.

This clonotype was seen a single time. The DNA for the CDR3 is TGTGCCAGCAGCGCCTCCGGCTTGGGCAATGAGCAGTTCTTC. Translated, it gives CASSASGLGNEQFF. The chain links TRBV7-2 to TRBJ2-1; D is ambiguous. Germline V lookup: CDR1 SGHTA, CDR2 FQGNSA. Trimming stripped 5 bases from V and 6 bases from J, with 14 bases between. The CDR3 extends over 14 amino acids.

The CDR3 reads CASSRNREDYGYTF. In nucleotides, the CDR3 is TGTGCCAGCAGCCGGAACAGGGAGGACTATGGCTACACCTTC. The chain links TRBV6-5 to TRBJ1-2; TRBD1 might be the D (6 bases). The V end was cut by 6 bases, the J end by 3 bases, with 14 bases between. This CDR3 has 14 residues. CDR1 and CDR2 from the germline V gene are MNHEY and SVGAGI.

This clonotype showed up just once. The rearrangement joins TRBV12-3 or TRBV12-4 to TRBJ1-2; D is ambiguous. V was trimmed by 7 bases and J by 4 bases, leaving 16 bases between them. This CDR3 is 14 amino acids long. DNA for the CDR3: TGTGCCAGCACCTTTGACGACGGAATCTATGGCTACACCTTC. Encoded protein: CASTFDDGIYGYTF.

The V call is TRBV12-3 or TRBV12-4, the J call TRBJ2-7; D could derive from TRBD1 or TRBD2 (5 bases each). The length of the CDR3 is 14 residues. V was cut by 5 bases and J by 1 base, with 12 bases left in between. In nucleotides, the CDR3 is TGTGCCAGCAGTCCGGGACCCTCATCCTACGAGCAGTACTTC. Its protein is CASSPGPSSYEQYF.

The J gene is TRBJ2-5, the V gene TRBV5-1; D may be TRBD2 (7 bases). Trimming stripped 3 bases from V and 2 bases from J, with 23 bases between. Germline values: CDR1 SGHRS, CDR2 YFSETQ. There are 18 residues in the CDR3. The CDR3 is CASSWPLVGGGGQETQYF. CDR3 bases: TGCGCCAGCAGCTGGCCACTTGTCGGGGGCGGGGGACAAGAGACCCAGTACTTC.

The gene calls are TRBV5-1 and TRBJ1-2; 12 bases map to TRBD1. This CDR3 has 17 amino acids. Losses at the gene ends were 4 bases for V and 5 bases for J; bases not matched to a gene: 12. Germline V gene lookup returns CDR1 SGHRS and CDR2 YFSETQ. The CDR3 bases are TGCGCCAGCAGCCTAACTACCGGGACAGGGGGCGGGTATGGCTACACCTTC. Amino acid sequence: CASSLTTGTGGGYGYTF.

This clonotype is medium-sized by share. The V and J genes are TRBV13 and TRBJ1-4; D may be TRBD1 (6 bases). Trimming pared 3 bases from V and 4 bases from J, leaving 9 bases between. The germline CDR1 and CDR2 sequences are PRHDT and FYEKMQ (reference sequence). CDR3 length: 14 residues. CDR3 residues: CASSFRGLNEKLFF. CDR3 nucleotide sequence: TGTGCCAGCAGCTTCCGGGGGCTTAATGAAAAACTGTTTTTT.

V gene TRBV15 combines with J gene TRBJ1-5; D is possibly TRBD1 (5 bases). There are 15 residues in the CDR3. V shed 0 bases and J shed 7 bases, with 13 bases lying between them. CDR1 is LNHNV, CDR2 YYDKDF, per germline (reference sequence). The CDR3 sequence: CATSRERGNNQPQHF. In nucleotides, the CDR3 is TGTGCCACCAGCAGAGAGAGGGGAAATAACCAGCCCCAGCATTTT.

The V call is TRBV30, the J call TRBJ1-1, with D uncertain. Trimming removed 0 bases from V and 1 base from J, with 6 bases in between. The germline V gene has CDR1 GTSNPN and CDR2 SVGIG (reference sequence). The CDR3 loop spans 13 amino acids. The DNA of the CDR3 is TGTGCCTGGAGTGTATTGGGGAACACTGAAGCTTTCTTT. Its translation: CAWSVLGNTEAFF.

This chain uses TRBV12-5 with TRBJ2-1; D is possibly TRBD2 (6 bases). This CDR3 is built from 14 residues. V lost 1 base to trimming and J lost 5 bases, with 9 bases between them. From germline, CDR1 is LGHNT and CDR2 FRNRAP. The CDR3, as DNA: TGTGCTAGTGGTTTGGGGGGGGATCACAATGAGCAGTTCTTC. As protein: CASGLGGDHNEQFF.

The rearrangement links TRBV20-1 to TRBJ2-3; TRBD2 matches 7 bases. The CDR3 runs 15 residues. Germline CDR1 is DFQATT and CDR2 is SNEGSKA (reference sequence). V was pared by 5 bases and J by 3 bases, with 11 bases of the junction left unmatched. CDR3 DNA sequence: TGCAGTGCTCGTACTCGGCGGGGGAGTACAGATACGCAGTATTTT. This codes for CSARTRRGSTDTQYF.

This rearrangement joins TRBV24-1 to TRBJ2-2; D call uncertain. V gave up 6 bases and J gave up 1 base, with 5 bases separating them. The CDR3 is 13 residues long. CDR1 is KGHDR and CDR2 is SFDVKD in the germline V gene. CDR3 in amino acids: CATSLKNTGELFF. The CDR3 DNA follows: TGTGCCACCAGTCTTAAGAACACCGGGGAGCTGTTTTTT.

The CDR3 region is CAWSGTPSYEQYF. In DNA, the CDR3 is TGTGCCTGGAGCGGCACCCCCTCCTACGAGCAGTACTTC. The rearrangement uses TRBV30 and TRBJ2-7; no reliable D call. The CDR3 spans 13 residues. Germline V gives CDR1 GTSNPN, CDR2 SVGIG (reference sequence). With 3 bases removed from V and 0 bases from J, the gap between germline ends came to 9 bases.

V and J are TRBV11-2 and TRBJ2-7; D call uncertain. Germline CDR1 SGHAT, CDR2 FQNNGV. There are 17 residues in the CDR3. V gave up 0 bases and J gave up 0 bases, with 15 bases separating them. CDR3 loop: CASSLDRSAKSSYEQYF. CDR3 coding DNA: TGTGCCAGCAGCTTAGATCGGTCGGCCAAGAGCTCCTACGAGCAGTACTTC.